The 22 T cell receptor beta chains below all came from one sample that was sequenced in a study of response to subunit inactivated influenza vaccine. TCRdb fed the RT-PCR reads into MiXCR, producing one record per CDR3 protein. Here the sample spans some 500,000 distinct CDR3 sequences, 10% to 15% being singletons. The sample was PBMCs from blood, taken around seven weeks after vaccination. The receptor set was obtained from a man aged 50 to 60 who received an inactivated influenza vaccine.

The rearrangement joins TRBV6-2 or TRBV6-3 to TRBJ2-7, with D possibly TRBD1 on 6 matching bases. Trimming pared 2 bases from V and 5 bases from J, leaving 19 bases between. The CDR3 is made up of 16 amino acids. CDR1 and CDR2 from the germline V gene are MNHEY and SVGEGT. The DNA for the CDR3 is TGTGCCAGCAGTTACCCATCCGGGACACGCTGGGACGAGCAGTACTTC. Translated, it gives CASSYPSGTRWDEQYF.

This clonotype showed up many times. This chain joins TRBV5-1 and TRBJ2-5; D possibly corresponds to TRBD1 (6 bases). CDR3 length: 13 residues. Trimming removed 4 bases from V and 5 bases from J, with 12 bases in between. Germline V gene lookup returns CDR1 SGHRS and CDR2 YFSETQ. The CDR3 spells CASSTGHGETQYF. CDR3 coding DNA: TGCGCCAGCAGCACGGGACACGGCGAGACCCAGTACTTC.

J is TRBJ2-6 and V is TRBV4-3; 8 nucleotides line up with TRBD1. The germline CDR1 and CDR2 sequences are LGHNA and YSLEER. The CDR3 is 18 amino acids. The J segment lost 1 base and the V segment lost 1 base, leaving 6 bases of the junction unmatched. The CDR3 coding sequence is TGCGCCAGCAGCCAAGGACAGGGGAAACTATCTGGGGCCAACGTCCTGACTTTC. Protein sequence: CASSQGQGKLSGANVLTF.

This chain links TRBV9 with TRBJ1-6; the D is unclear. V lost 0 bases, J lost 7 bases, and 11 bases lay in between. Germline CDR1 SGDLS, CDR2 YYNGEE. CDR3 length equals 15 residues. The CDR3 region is CASSVGGAGNSPLHF. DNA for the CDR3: TGTGCCAGCAGCGTAGGCGGTGCAGGAAATTCACCCCTCCACTTT.

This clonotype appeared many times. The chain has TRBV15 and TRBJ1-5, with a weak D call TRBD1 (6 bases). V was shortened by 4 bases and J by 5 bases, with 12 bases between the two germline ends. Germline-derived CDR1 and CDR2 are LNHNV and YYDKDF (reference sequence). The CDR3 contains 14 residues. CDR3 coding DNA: TGTGCCACCAGCAAAGGGGGGTGGCATCAGCCCCAGCATTTT. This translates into CATSKGGWHQPQHF. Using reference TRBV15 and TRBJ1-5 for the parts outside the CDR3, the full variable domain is DAMVIQNPRYQVTQFGKPVTLSCSQTLNHNVMYWYQQKSSQAPKLLFHYYDKDFNNEADTPDNFQSRRPNTSFCFLDIRSPGLGDTAMYLCATSKGGWHQPQHFGDGTRLSIL.

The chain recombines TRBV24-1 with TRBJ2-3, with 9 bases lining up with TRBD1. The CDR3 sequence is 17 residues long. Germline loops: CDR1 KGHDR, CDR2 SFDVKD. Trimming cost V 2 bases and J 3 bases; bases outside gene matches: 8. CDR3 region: CATSDWGTGNLTDTQYF. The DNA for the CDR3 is TGTGCCACCAGTGATTGGGGGACAGGGAATTTAACAGATACGCAGTATTTT.

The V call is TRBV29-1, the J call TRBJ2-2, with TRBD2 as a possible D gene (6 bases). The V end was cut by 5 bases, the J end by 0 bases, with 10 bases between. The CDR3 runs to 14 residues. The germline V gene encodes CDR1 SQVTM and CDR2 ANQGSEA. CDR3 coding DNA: TGCAGCGTTCGGAGGGTGGCGAACACCGGGGAGCTGTTTTTT. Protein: CSVRRVANTGELFF.

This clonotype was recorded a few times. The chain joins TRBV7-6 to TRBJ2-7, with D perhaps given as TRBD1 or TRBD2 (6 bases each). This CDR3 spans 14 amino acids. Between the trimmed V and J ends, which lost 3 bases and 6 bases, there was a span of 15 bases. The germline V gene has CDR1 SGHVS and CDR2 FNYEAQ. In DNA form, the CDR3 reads TGTGCCAGCAGCTTGTTCTCAGGGGAGGTCGAGCAGTACTTC. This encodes CASSLFSGEVEQYF.

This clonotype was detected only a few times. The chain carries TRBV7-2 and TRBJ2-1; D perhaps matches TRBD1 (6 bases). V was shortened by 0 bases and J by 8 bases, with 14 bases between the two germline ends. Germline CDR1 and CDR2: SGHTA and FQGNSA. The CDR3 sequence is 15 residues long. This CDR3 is CASSLATNRVDEQFF. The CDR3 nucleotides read TGTGCCAGCAGCTTAGCCACAAACAGGGTGGATGAGCAGTTCTTC.

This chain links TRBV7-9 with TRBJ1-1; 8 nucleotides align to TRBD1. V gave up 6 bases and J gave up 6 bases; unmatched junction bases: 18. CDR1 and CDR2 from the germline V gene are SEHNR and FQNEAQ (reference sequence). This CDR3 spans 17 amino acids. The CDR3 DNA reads TGTGCCAGCAGTACCGGGACAGGTCCACTTCGGTCCTCTGAAGCTTTCTTT. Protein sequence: CASSTGTGPLRSSEAFF.

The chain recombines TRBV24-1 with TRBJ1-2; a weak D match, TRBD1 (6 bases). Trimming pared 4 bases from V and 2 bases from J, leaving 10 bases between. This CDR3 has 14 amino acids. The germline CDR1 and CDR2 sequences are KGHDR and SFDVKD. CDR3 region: CATSDWTANYGYTF. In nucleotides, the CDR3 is TGTGCCACCAGTGACTGGACAGCGAACTATGGCTACACCTTC.

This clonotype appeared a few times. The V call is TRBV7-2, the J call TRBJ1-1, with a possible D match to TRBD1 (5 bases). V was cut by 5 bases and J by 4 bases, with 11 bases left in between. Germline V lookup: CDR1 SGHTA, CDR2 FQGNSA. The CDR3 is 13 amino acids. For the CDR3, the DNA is TGTGCCAGCAGCCGCGCTAGGGGCACTGAAGCTTTCTTT. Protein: CASSRARGTEAFF.

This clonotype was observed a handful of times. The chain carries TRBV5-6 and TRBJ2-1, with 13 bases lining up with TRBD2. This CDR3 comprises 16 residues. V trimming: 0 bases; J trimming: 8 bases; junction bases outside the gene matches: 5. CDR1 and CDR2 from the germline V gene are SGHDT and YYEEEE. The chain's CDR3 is CASSLALAGGSDEQFF. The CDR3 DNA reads TGTGCCAGCAGCTTGGCACTAGCGGGGGGGAGTGATGAGCAGTTCTTC.

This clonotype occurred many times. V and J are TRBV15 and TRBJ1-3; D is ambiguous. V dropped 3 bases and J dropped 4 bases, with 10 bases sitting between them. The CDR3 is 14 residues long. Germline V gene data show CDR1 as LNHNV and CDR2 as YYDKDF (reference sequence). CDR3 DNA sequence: TGTGCCACCAGCAGGGGATTAAACGGAAACACCATATATTTT. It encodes CATSRGLNGNTIYF.

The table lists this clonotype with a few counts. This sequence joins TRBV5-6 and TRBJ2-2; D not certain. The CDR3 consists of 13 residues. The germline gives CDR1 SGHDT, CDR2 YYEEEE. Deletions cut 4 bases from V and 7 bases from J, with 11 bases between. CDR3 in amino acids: CASSPLVSGELFF. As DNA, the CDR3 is TGTGCCAGCAGCCCCCTGGTCAGCGGGGAGCTGTTTTTT.

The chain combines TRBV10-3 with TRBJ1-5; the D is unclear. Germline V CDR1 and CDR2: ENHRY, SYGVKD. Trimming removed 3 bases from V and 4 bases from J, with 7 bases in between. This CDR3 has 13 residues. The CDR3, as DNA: TGTGCCATCAGTGAAACGGTAAATCAGCCCCAGCATTTT. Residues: CAISETVNQPQHF.

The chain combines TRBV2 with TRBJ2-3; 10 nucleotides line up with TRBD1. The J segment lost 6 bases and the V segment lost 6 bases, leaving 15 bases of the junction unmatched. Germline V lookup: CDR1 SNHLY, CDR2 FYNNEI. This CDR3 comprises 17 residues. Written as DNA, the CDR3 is TGTGCCAGCAGCGAGACAGGGGGCGCGTCGGTGTGGGATACGCAGTATTTT. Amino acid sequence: CASSETGGASVWDTQYF.

Here the CDR3 reads CASSPLGIPGGILGETQYF. Written as DNA, the CDR3 is TGTGCCAGCAGCCCTCTGGGAATACCGGGAGGGATCTTGGGGGAGACCCAGTACTTC. This chain connects TRBV28 to TRBJ2-5; 8 nucleotides match TRBD2. J gave up 5 bases and V 6 bases, and 23 bases lay outside the gene matches. The CDR3 spans 19 residues. Germline V gives CDR1 MDHEN, CDR2 SYDVKM.

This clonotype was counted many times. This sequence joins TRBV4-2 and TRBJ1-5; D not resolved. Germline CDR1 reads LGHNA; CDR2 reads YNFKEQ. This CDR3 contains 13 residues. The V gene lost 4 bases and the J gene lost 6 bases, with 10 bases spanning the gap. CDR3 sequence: CASSPNWGQPQHF. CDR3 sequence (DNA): TGTGCCAGCAGCCCTAATTGGGGTCAGCCCCAGCATTTT.

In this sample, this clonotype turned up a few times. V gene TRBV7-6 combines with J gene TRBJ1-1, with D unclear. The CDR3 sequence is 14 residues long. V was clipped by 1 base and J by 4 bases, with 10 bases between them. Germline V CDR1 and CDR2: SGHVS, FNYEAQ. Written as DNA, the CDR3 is TGTGCCAGCAGCTTAGTGACGGGCGCCACTGAAGCTTTCTTT. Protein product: CASSLVTGATEAFF.

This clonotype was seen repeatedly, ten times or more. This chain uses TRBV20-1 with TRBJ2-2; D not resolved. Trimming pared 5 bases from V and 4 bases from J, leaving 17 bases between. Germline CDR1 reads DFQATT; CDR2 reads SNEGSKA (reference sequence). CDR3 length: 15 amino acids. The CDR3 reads CSAPDPVVATGELFF. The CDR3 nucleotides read TGCAGTGCTCCCGACCCTGTAGTCGCCACCGGGGAGCTGTTTTTT.

The CDR3 is CASSLTRDRGTDTQYF. In DNA form, the CDR3 reads TGTGCCAGCAGCTTAACCCGGGACCGAGGAACAGATACGCAGTATTTT. The chain couples TRBV7-2 to TRBJ2-3; TRBD1 or TRBD2 may be the D gene (5 bases each). Trimming cost V 2 bases and J 3 bases, with 15 bases left between them. This CDR3 has 16 residues. Germline V gene lookup returns CDR1 SGHTA and CDR2 FQGNSA.